This T cell receptor beta chain stems from a study of T cell responses to AZD1222 COVID-19 vaccine. The protocol was immunoSEQ multiplex PCR, while the TCRdb copy is restricted to in-frame clones and leaves out a portion. The repertoire consists of some 150,000 clones, with approximately 90% occurring once and the leading ten covering 1.5% to 2%. Findings and limits, study-wide: Donors in the cohort were predominantly white British and more often female, and clonal diversity was possibly underestimated. Nearly half of spike-specific TCRs reportedly go after variant regions that carry no mutations. Baseline serology detected seropositivity in only six AZD1222 recipients.

Trimming removed 5 bases from V and 0 bases from J, with 14 bases in between. CDR1 and CDR2 from the germline V gene are SGHAT and FQNNGV. This CDR3 has 15 amino acids. Comments on this clone: Its antigen is unidentified.

Material: peripheral blood, obtained on day 0 of AZD1222 vaccination. This chain uses TRBV11-2 with TRBJ2-7; D may match TRBD1 or TRBD2 (5 bases each). This receptor was identified in an adult in good health. The CDR3 DNA reads as TGTGCCAGCAGCGACGGGACCCTTAGCTCCTACGAGCAGTACTTC. Translation: CASSDGTLSSYEQYF.